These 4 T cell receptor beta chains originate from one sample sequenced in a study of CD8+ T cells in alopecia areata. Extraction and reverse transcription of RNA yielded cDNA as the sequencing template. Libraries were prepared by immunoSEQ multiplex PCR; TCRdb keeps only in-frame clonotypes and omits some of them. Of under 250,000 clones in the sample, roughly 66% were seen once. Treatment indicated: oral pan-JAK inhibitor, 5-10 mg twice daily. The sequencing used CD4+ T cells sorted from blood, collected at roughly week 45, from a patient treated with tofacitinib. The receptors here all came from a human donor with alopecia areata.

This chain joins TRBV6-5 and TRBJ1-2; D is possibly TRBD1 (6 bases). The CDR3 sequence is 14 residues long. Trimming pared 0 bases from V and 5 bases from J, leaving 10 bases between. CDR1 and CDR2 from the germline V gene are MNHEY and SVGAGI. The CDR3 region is CASSYSGRGYGYTF. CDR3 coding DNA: TGTGCCAGCAGTTACTCGGGCAGGGGATATGGCTACACCTTC.

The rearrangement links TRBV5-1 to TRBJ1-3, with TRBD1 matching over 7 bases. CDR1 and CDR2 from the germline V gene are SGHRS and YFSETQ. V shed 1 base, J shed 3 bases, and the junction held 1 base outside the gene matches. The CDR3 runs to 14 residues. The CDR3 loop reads CASSLTGVGNTIYF. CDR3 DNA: TGCGCCAGCAGCTTGACAGGGGTTGGAAACACCATATATTTT.

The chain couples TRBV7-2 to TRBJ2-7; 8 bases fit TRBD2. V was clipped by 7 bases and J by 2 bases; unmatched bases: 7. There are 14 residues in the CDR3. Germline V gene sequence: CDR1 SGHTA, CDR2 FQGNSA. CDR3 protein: CASTPGLGPYEQYF. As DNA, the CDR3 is TGTGCCAGCACCCCGGGACTAGGGCCCTACGAGCAGTACTTC.

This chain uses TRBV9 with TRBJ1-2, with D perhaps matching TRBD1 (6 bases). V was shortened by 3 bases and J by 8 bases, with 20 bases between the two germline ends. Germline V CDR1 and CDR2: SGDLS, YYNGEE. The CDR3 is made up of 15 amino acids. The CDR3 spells CASSAGGADRQGYTF. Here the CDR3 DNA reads TGTGCCAGCAGCGCCGGGGGGGCCGACCGGCAGGGCTACACCTTC.